What follows are 4 T cell receptor beta chains derived from one specimen sequenced in a study of cytomegalovirus exposure and HLA in healthy donors. The primer mix had 60 Vbeta and 13 Jbeta primers. Profiled with immunoSEQ multiplex PCR; TCRdb holds only in-frame clones, not every one. Seen here are 140,000 or so clones, 80% to 85% observed once, and the top ten hold over 1%. The sample was PBMCs. These receptors originate from a female donor in good health and CMV-seronegative.

The rearrangement uses TRBV28 and TRBJ2-3, with 7 nucleotides matching TRBD1. This CDR3 comprises 15 residues. With 7 bases clipped from V and 4 bases from J, the junction kept 11 bases outside the gene matches. The germline V gene has CDR1 MDHEN and CDR2 SYDVKM. CDR3 amino acids: CASNTPSTGSDTQYF. CDR3 bases: TGTGCCAGCAATACCCCTTCGACAGGGTCAGATACGCAGTATTTT. The full variable domain, completed using reference TRBV28 and TRBJ2-3, is DVKVTQSSRYLVKRTGEKVFLECVQDMDHENMFWYRQDPGLGLRLIYFSYDVKMKEKGDIPEGYSVSREKKERFSLILESASTNQTSMYLCASNTPSTGSDTQYFGPGTRLTVL.

The chain uses TRBV5-6 and TRBJ1-6; 9 bases map to TRBD1. This CDR3 is built from 14 residues. Losses at the gene ends were 2 bases for V and 9 bases for J; bases not matched to a gene: 3. The germline V gene encodes CDR1 SGHDT and CDR2 YYEEEE. The CDR3 region is CASSFRDRASPLHF. The CDR3 nucleotides read TGTGCCAGCAGCTTCCGGGACAGGGCTTCACCCCTCCACTTT. Filled out from reference TRBV5-6 and TRBJ1-6, the complete variable domain reads DAGVTQSPTHLIKTRGQQVTLRCSPKSGHDTVSWYQQALGQGPQFIFQYYEEEERQRGNFPDRFSGHQFPNYSSELNVNALLLGDSALYLCASSFRDRASPLHFGNGTRLTVT.

The chain is built from TRBV27 and TRBJ2-7; D might be TRBD2 (5 bases). Germline CDR1 and CDR2: MNHEY and SMNVEV (reference sequence). V was pared by 5 bases and J by 2 bases, with 19 bases between. The CDR3 covers 16 residues. CDR3 DNA: TGTGCCAGCAGTCCTAGCCCCGGACTTCCACCCTACGAGCAGTACTTC. Its translation is CASSPSPGLPPYEQYF.

V is TRBV10-2 and J is TRBJ1-2; D gene unclear. Per the germline V gene, CDR1 is WSHSY and CDR2 is SAAADI. The CDR3 is made up of 16 amino acids. Between the trimmed V and J ends, which lost 3 bases and 5 bases, there was a span of 19 bases. The CDR3 loop is CASSDPPGKKGYGYTF. CDR3 bases: TGCGCCAGCAGTGACCCCCCCGGGAAAAAAGGGTATGGCTACACCTTC.